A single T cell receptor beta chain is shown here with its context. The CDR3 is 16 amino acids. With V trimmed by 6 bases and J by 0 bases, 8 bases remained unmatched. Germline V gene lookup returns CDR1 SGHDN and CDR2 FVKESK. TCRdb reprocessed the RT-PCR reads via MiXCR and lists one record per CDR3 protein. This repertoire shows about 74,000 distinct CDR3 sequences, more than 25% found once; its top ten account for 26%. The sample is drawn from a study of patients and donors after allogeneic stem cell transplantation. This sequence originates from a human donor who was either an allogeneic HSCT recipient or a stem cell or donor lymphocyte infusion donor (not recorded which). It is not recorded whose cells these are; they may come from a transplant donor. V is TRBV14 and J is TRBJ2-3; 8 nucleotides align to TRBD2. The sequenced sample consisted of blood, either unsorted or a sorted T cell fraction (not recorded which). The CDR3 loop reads CASSHKRGLSTDTQYF. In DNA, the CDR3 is TGTGCCAGCAGTCACAAGCGGGGGCTTAGCACAGATACGCAGTATTTT.